This T cell receptor (beta chain) was sequenced during a study of cytomegalovirus exposure and HLA in healthy donors. Looking at the study overall: Earlier findings included some 120 million unique TCR beta sequences obtained from 150 million to 200 million T cells. General study points: Investigators reported about 160 TCR beta chains as tied to cytomegalovirus.

To note about this clone: The antigen is not known.

Primers included in the PCR were 60 Vbeta and 13 Jbeta primers. Method: immunoSEQ multiplex PCR; TCRdb's copy keeps in-frame clones and lacks some. Found here are roughly 120,000 clones, about three quarters of them singletons; the top ten hold 6.6%. Samples came from healthy bone marrow donors. Though nominally healthy at sampling, donors likely had unrecorded immune exposures. This receptor was identified in a man aged 35 to 55 in good health and CMV-seropositive. Sequenced: PBMCs.

CDR3 sequence (DNA): TGTGCCAGCAGCACAACAGGGAATGCAGCCAAAAACATTCAGTACTTC. This codes for CASSTTGNAAKNIQYF. The chain has TRBV13 and TRBJ2-4; perhaps TRBD1 as D (6 bases). CDR3 size: 16 residues. Trimming pared 5 bases from V and 0 bases from J, leaving 14 bases between. Germline CDR1 and CDR2: PRHDT and FYEKMQ (reference sequence).